This T cell receptor beta chain was captured by sequencing in a study of blood T cells in healthy people across ages (dated by TCRdb to between 2014 and 2016). Background for the entire study: In model experiments, template switching captured about one uniquely barcoded TCR beta cDNA molecule for every two T cells. The study measured age-related changes in TCR beta repertoire diversity using deep sequencing normalized with unique cDNA molecular identifiers. The donors were divided into four age groups: young (average about 16 years), middle-aged (approximately 39), aged (62) and long-lived (approximately 74). Donors of different ages were randomly distributed across sequencing lanes to avoid experimental bias. Using the same blood draw, the study looked at two additional independent replicas of 1 million unique cDNA reads for two donors, one aged 18 to 30 and the other aged 80 or older.

The library relied on 5' RACE. For sequencing, an Illumina HiSeq 2500 was employed. A second PCR of 7 to 11 cycles was run with a J-beta primer mix and a sample-barcoded 5' primer. A unique molecular identifier was introduced onto each TCR beta cDNA molecule by a template-switch 5' adaptor carrying 12 random nucleotides. Each sample yielded at least 2.5 million CDR3-containing paired-end reads. First-strand cDNA synthesis was performed from all RNA using the Mint cDNA synthesis kit, with priming by a TRBC-specific oligonucleotide. Following uracil-DNA glycosylase treatment, all cDNA underwent a first 18-cycle PCR with the universal primers M1SS and BC2_uni_R. The authors' pipeline ran thus. Normalization of each sample was performed by random selection of 1 million high-quality reads, each carrying a distinct molecular identifier. Instead of being binned into consensus sequences, reads with shared molecular identifiers were discarded. MiTCR, set to a Q25 quality threshold and the strictest error-elimination algorithm, was used for CDR3 identification, clonotype clustering and error correction. A nonparametric unseen species model with Euler transformation was used to estimate lower-bound total TCR beta diversity. In-frame beta chains were kept once TCRdb had trimmed the public reads at Q25 with fastp and called clones with MiXCR. Duplicate CDR3 protein sequences are folded into a single record with the most common DNA and genes. These V and J calls rely on TCRdb rather than the paper's analysis. The sample data list about 800,000 distinct CDR3 sequences, and about 45% of these were observed just once. Roughly 20% of the sample is taken by the ten largest.

Details on this clonotype: The antigen it binds to is not known. Within one base of it there is no much larger clone, and no base qualities were kept.

V is cut by 4 bases and J by 0 bases, and the space between the germline ends is 12 bases. The CDR3 sequence holds 14 residues, the cysteine and phenylalanine included. The CDR3 DNA has 42 bases and is translated from base 1. For CDR1 and CDR2, the germline V gene lists SQVTM and ANQGSEA. The roughly 37 donors, aged about 6 to 100 years, were systemically healthy Caucasian individuals from Russia. Each donor gave 9 to 10 milliliters of peripheral blood, collected into EDTA-treated Vacutainer tubes. Ficoll-Paque density-gradient centrifugation was used to isolate PBMCs, with at least 6.5 million per sample. Trizol reagent was used to extract total RNA from the PBMCs, yielding at least 6 micrograms per sample. For every donor, an aliquot of PBMCs went through flow cytometry to measure the percentages of naive CD45RAhigh/CD27high T cells. What the work shows at the level of the full study, not this receptor alone: Estimates of total diversity based on one million sequenced T cells were regarded as lower bounds and as underestimates. Conclusive comparison of naive and antigen-experienced compartments was prevented by the profiling of bulk unsorted PBMCs. As age increased, observed TCR beta diversity per million T cells dropped in a roughly linear way, and a significant reduction was already evident by age 40. The long-lived group showed more naive CD4+ T cells, fewer expanded clones and increased TCR diversity than the aged group, suggesting age selection. Observed TCR beta diversity correlated strongly with the percentage of naive T cells measured by flow cytometry. Because donor CMV infection status was unknown, age-related changes in expanded clonotypes were potentially confounded.

The chain links TRBV29-1 with TRBJ1-2; TRBD1 could be the D gene, as 5 bases match. Sequences were obtained from blood. This TCR was sampled from a man older than 75 in good health. In nucleotides, the sequence is TGCAGCGTTGGTGGGACGGCTGCTAACTATGGCTACACCTTC. This translates into CSVGGTAANYGYTF.